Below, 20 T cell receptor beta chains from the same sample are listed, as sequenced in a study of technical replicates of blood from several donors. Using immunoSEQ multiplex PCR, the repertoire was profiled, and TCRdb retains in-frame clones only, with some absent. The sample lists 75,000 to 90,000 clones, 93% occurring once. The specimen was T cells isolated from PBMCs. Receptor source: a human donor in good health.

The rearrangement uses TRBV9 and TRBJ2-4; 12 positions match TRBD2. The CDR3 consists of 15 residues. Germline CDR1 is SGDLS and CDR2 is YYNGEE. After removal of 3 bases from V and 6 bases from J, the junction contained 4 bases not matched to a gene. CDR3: CASSGSSGRGNIQYF. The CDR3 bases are TGTGCCAGCAGCGGATCTAGCGGGAGGGGAAACATTCAGTACTTC.

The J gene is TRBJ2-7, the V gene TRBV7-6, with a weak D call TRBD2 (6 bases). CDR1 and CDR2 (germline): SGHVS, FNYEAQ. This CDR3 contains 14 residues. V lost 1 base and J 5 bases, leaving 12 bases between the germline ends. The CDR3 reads CASSLEPGVHEQYF. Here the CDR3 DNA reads TGTGCCAGCAGCTTAGAACCGGGAGTCCACGAGCAGTACTTC. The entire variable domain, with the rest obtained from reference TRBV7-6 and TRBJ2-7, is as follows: GAGVSQSPRYKVTKRGQDVALRCDPISGHVSLYWYRQALGQGPEFLTYFNYEAQQDKSGLPNDRFSAERPEGSISTLTIQRTEQRDSAMYRCASSLEPGVHEQYFGPGTRLTVT.

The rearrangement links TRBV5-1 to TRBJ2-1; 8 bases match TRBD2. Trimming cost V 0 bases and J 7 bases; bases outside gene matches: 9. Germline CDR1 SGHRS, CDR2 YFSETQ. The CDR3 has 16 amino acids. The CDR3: CASSLAGGAMGNEQFF. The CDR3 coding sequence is TGCGCCAGCAGCTTGGCCGGGGGGGCTATGGGGAATGAGCAGTTCTTC.

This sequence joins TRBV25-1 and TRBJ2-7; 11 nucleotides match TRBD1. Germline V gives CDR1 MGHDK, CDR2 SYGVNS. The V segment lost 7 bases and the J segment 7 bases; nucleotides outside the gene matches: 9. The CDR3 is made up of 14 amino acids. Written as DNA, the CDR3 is TGTGCCAGCACCCCGAGGACAGGGGGCGCGGAGCAGTACTTC. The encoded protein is CASTPRTGGAEQYF.

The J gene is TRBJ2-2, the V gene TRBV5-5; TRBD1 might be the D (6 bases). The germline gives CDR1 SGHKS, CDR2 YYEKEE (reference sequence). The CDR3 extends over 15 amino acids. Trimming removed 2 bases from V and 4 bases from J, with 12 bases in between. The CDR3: CASSLFQGGTGELFF. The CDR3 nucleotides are TGTGCCAGCAGCTTATTTCAAGGGGGCACCGGGGAGCTGTTTTTT.

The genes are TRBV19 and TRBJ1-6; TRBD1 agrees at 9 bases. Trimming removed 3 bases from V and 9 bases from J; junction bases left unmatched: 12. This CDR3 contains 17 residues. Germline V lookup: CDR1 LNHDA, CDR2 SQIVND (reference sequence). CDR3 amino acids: CASSIRLSDRGGSPLHF. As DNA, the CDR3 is TGTGCCAGTAGTATTAGGCTTTCGGACAGGGGTGGTTCACCCCTCCACTTT.

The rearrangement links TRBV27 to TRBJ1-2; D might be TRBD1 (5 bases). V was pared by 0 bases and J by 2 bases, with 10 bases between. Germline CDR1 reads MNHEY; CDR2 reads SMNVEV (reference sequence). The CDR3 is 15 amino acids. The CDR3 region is CASSLSRAVNYGYTF. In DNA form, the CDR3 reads TGTGCCAGCAGTTTATCCAGGGCTGTCAACTATGGCTACACCTTC.

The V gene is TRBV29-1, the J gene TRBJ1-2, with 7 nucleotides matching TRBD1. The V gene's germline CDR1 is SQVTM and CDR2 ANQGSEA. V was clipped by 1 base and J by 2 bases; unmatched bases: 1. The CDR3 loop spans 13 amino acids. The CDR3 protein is CSVEVGQNYGYTF. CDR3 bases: TGCAGCGTTGAAGTGGGACAGAACTATGGCTACACCTTC. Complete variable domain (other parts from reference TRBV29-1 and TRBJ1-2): SAVISQKPSRDICQRGTSLTIQCQVDSQVTMMFWYRQQPGQSLTLIATANQGSEATYESGFVIDKFPISRPNLTFSTLTVSNMSPEDSSIYLCSVEVGQNYGYTFGSGTRLTVV.

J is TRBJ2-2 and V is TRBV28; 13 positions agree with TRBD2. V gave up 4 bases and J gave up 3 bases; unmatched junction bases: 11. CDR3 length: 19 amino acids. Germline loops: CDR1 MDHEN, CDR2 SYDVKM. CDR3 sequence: CASSSFWTSGSSDTGELFF. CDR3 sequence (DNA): TGTGCCAGCAGTTCCTTTTGGACTAGCGGGAGTTCGGACACCGGGGAGCTGTTTTTT.

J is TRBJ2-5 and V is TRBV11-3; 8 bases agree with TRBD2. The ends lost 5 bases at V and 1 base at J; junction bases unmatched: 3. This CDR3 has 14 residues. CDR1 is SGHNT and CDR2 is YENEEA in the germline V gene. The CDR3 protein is CASSPREGQETQYF. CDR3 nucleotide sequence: TGTGCCAGCAGCCCACGGGAGGGCCAAGAGACCCAGTACTTC. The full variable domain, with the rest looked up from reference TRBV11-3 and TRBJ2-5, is EAGVVQSPRYKIIEKKQPVAFWCNPISGHNTLYWYLQNLGQGPELLIRYENEEAVDDSQLPKDRFSAERLKGVDSTLKIQPAELGDSAVYLCASSPREGQETQYFGPGTRLLVL.

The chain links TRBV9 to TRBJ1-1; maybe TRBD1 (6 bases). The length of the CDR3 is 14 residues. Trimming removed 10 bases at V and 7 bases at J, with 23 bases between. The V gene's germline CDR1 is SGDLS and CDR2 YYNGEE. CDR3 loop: CASQRKVGAGEAFF. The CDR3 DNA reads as TGTGCCTCCCAGAGGAAGGTGGGGGCGGGTGAAGCTTTCTTT.

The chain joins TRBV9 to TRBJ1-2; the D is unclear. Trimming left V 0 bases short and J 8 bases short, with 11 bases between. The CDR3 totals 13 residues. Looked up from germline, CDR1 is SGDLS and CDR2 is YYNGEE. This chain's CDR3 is CASSVGLTGGYTF. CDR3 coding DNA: TGTGCCAGCAGCGTAGGGTTGACGGGAGGCTACACCTTC.

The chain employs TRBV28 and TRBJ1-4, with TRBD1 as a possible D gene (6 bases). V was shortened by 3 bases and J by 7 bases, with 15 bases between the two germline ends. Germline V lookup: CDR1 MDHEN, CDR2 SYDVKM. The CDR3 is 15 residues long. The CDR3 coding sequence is TGTGCCAGCAGTTTCCTTAAACAGGGTGGTGAAAAACTGTTTTTT. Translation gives CASSFLKQGGEKLFF.

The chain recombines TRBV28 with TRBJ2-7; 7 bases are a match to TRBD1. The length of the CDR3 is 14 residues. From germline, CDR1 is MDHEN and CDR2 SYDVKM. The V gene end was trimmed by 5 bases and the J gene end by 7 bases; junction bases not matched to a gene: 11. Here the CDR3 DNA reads TGTGCCAGCAGTCCTTACGACAGGGTTAGGGAGCAGTACTTC. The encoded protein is CASSPYDRVREQYF.

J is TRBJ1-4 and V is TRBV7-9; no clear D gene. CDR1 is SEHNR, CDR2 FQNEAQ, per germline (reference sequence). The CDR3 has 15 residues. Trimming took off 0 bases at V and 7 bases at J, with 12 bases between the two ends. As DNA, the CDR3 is TGTGCCAGCAGCTTAGCCGGGATCGTGGGTGAAAAACTGTTTTTT. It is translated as CASSLAGIVGEKLFF. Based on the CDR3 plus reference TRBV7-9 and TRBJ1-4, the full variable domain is DTGVSQNPRHKITKRGQNVTFRCDPISEHNRLYWYRQTLGQGPEFLTYFQNEAQLEKSRLLSDRFSAERPKGSFSTLEIQRTEQGDSAMYLCASSLAGIVGEKLFFGSGTQLSVL.

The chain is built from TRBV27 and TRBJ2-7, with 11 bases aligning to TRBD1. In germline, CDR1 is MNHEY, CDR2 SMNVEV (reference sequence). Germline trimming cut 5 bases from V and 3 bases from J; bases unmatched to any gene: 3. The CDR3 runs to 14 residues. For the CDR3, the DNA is TGTGCCAGCAGTGTGGGACAGGGGGACTACGAGCAGTACTTC. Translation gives CASSVGQGDYEQYF.

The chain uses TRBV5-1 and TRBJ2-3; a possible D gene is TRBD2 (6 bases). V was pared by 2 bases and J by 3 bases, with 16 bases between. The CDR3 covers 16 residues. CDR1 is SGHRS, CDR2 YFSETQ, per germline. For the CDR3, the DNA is TGCGCCAGCAGCTTTGGGCCCGGGGAGGCGACAGATACGCAGTATTTT. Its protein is CASSFGPGEATDTQYF.

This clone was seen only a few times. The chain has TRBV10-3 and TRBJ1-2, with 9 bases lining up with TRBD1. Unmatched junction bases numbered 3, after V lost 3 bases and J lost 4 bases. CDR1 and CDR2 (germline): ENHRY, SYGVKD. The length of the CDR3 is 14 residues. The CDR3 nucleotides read TGTGCCATCAGTGACACAGGGGGCGCCTATGGCTACACCTTC. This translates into CAISDTGGAYGYTF.

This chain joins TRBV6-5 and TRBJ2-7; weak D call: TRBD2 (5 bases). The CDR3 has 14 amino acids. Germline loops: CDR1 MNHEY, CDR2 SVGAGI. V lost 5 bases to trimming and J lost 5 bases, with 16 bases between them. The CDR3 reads CASSADGVLDEQYF. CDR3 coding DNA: TGTGCCAGCAGTGCGGACGGGGTTCTGGACGAGCAGTACTTC.

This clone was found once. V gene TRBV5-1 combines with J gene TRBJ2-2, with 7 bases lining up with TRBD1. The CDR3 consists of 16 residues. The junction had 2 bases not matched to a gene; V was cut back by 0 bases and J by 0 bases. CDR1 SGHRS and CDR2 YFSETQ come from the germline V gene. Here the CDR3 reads CASSLGGTANTGELFF. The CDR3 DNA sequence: TGCGCCAGCAGCTTGGGTGGGACAGCGAACACCGGGGAGCTGTTTTTT.